What follows are 24 T cell receptor beta chains derived from one specimen sequenced in a study of OX40 agonist ivuxolimab in advanced cancers. Generated by immunoSEQ multiplex PCR, the TCRdb table keeps only in-frame clones and is missing some. The data contain approximately 63,000 clones, approximately 90% of them singletons. Sequencing used CD4+ or CD8+ T cells sorted from blood, obtained in a trial of the OX40 agonist ivuxolimab. These receptors were taken from an adult with an advanced solid tumor such as melanoma, head and neck, liver or kidney cancer.

By sample share, this clone is medium-sized. This chain links TRBV7-9 with TRBJ2-7; the match to TRBD1 covers 8 bases. CDR3 length: 16 residues. V gave up 5 bases and J gave up 2 bases; unmatched junction bases: 11. CDR1 is SEHNR and CDR2 is FQNEAQ in the germline V gene (reference sequence). The chain's CDR3 is CASSVGTGLLTYEQYF. CDR3 sequence (DNA): TGTGCCAGCAGCGTCGGGACAGGCCTTTTAACCTACGAGCAGTACTTC.

The V gene is TRBV27, the J gene TRBJ2-7; 10 bases agree with TRBD2. Germline loops: CDR1 MNHEY, CDR2 SMNVEV (reference sequence). The CDR3 length is 16 residues. The trim removed 4 bases at V and 5 bases at J, leaving 11 bases unmatched. CDR3: CASSSGTLAGEDEQYF. CDR3 in DNA: TGTGCCAGCAGTTCTGGGACTCTAGCGGGGGAGGACGAGCAGTACTTC.

The CDR3 DNA reads as TGTGCCACCAGCAGACCCACGATGAATAGCAATCAGCCCCAGCATTTT. Its protein product is CATSRPTMNSNQPQHF. The J gene is TRBJ1-5, the V gene TRBV15, with no clear D. The CDR3 sequence is 16 residues long. From germline, CDR1 is LNHNV and CDR2 YYDKDF (reference sequence). V was cut by 2 bases and J by 0 bases, with 11 bases left in between.

The genes are TRBV27 and TRBJ2-3; 9 bases fit TRBD1. Germline V gives CDR1 MNHEY, CDR2 SMNVEV (reference sequence). With 6 bases clipped from V and 7 bases from J, the junction kept 11 bases outside the gene matches. This CDR3 is 15 amino acids long. In DNA form, the CDR3 reads TGTGCCAGCAGATGGGGACAGGGAAATATCTATACGCAGTATTTT. Encoded protein: CASRWGQGNIYTQYF.

The chain uses TRBV7-3 and TRBJ1-2; possible D gene TRBD1, 6 bases. The CDR3 has 13 amino acids. The germline gives CDR1 SGHTA, CDR2 FQGTGA. The ends were cut back, 2 bases at V and 8 bases at J, with 12 bases in the middle. CDR3 coding DNA: TGTGCCAGCAGCTTACTGGGGGGCTCCGGCTACACCTTC. Translated, it gives CASSLLGGSGYTF.

Comment on this clone: The junction does not match germline at one end; this may be a read error. The chain's CDR3 is CASRLGPGATYEQYF. The CDR3 nucleotides are TGTGCCAGCAGATTAGGGCCAGGGGCAACCTACGAGCAGTACTTC. The chain links TRBV7-6 to TRBJ2-7, with a possible D match to TRBD1 (6 bases). Germline assignment: CDR1 SGHVS and CDR2 FNYEAQ. The CDR3 is made up of 15 amino acids. Variable domain in full (rest from reference TRBV7-6 and TRBJ2-7): GAGVSQSPRYKVTKRGQDVALRCDPISGHVSLYWYRQALGQGPEFLTYFNYEAQQDKSGLPNDRFSAERPEGSISTLTIQRTEQRDSAMYRCASRLGPGATYEQYFGPGTRLTVT.

V usage is TRBV7-3 and J usage is TRBJ2-7; 8 bases map to TRBD1. The CDR3 runs to 17 residues. From germline, CDR1 is SGHTA and CDR2 FQGTGA. V shed 2 bases, J shed 1 base, and the junction held 10 bases outside the gene matches. In DNA, the CDR3 is TGTGCCAGCAGCTTATACCCCCCCCACAGGGGGTCCTACGAGCAGTACTTC. It specifies CASSLYPPHRGSYEQYF. The full variable domain, its missing parts supplied by reference TRBV7-3 and TRBJ2-7, is GAGVSQTPSNKVTEKGKYVELRCDPISGHTALYWYRQSLGQGPEFLIYFQGTGAADDSGLPNDRFFAVRPEGSVSTLKIQRTERGDSAVYLCASSLYPPHRGSYEQYFGPGTRLTVT.

As for this clone: A junction boundary mismatches the germline segment, possibly from a read error. The CDR3: CASSLAGSLQNF. In DNA form, the CDR3 reads TGTGCCAGCAGCTTGGCCGGGTCCCTACAGAACTTC. J is TRBJ2-7 and V is TRBV7-9; the D is unclear. This CDR3 region has 12 residues. Germline CDR1 SEHNR, CDR2 FQNEAQ (reference sequence). Using reference TRBV7-9 and TRBJ2-7 for the parts outside the CDR3, the full variable domain is DTGVSQNPRHKITKRGQNVTFRCDPISEHNRLYWYRQTLGQGPEFLTYFQNEAQLEKSRLLSDRFSAERPKGSFSTLEIQRTEQGDSAMYLCASSLAGSLQNFGPGTRLTVT.

The chain is built from TRBV10-3 and TRBJ1-4; D uncertain. CDR3 length: 17 amino acids. Trimming cost V 0 bases and J 3 bases, with 14 bases left between them. From germline, CDR1 is ENHRY and CDR2 SYGVKD. CDR3 nucleotides: TGTGCCATCAGTGAGTCGTTAGGGTTGGCAGCTAATGAAAAACTGTTTTTT. The encoded protein is CAISESLGLAANEKLFF.

This chain uses TRBV20-1 with TRBJ2-3; D remains ambiguous. This CDR3 has 11 residues. Germline V gene lookup returns CDR1 DFQATT and CDR2 SNEGSKA (reference sequence). Trimming shortened V by 3 bases and J by 9 bases, and 10 bases separated the two germline ends. In nucleotides, the CDR3 is TGCAGTGCTAGTATCGGCGGAACGCAGTATTTT. This codes for CSASIGGTQYF.

The chain employs TRBV5-4 and TRBJ2-1; 8 nucleotides align to TRBD2. V shed 0 bases and J 6 bases; nucleotides not matched to a gene: 8. Looked up from germline, CDR1 is SGHNT and CDR2 is YYREEE (reference sequence). There are 16 residues in the CDR3. The CDR3 nucleotides are TGTGCCAGCAGCTTGGATCCCGCGGGGGGCCCCAATGAGCAGTTCTTC. It is translated as CASSLDPAGGPNEQFF.

The chain has TRBV7-2 and TRBJ2-7, with 11 bases fitting TRBD2. The V segment lost 4 bases and the J segment 4 bases; nucleotides outside the gene matches: 9. The CDR3 length is 16 residues. Germline-derived CDR1 and CDR2 are SGHTA and FQGNSA. Here the CDR3 reads CASSSVAGGPGYEQYF. The DNA for the CDR3 is TGTGCCAGCAGCTCCGTAGCGGGAGGGCCCGGGTACGAGCAGTACTTC.

Many counts were recorded for this clone. J is TRBJ1-3 and V is TRBV4-1, with no clear D. Trimming removed 0 bases from V and 2 bases from J, with 8 bases in between. The CDR3 is made up of 15 amino acids. The germline V gene encodes CDR1 MGHRA and CDR2 YSYEKL. In nucleotides, the CDR3 is TGCGCCAGCAGCCAAGATCCCAGGACTGGAAACACCATATATTTT. Its protein is CASSQDPRTGNTIYF.

The genes are TRBV20-1 and TRBJ2-1; 7 nucleotides align to TRBD2. The ends lost 0 bases at V and 14 bases at J; junction bases unmatched: 4. CDR3 size: 11 residues. Germline loops: CDR1 DFQATT, CDR2 SNEGSKA (reference sequence). The chain's CDR3 is CSARDRAGKFF. CDR3 nucleotides: TGCAGTGCTAGAGATCGAGCGGGAAAGTTCTTC.

In nucleotides, the CDR3 is TGTGCCAGCAGCTTAGGCCGGCAGGGTGGATCACCCCTCCACTTT. Protein: CASSLGRQGGSPLHF. The J gene is TRBJ1-6, the V gene TRBV13, with TRBD1 as a possible D gene (5 bases). The CDR3 covers 15 residues. The germline V gene has CDR1 PRHDT and CDR2 FYEKMQ (reference sequence). V was cut by 0 bases and J by 10 bases, with 13 bases left in between.

The V gene is TRBV7-6, the J gene TRBJ1-1, with 7 bases identical to TRBD1. With V trimmed by 1 base and J by 8 bases, 4 bases remained unmatched. Germline loops: CDR1 SGHVS, CDR2 FNYEAQ. This CDR3 region has 13 residues. CDR3 residues: CASSLGQGDEAFF. The CDR3 DNA is TGTGCCAGCAGCTTAGGGCAGGGGGACGAAGCTTTCTTT.

The CDR3 DNA is TGTGCCTGGAGTAGGGGACGGCGCTCTGGGGCCAACGTCCTGACTTTC. As protein: CAWSRGRRSGANVLTF. The chain combines TRBV30 with TRBJ2-6; D possibly uses TRBD1 or TRBD2 (5 bases each). This CDR3 has 16 residues. Germline V CDR1 and CDR2: GTSNPN, SVGIG (reference sequence). V lost 2 bases and J lost 0, with 11 bases in between.

The rearrangement uses TRBV4-1 and TRBJ1-2, with D perhaps TRBD1 (5 bases). Germline V gene data show CDR1 as MGHRA and CDR2 as YSYEKL. The V and J ends lost 3 bases and 4 bases respectively, with 12 bases between them. The CDR3 spans 14 residues. The CDR3 spells CASSHPRDTYGYTF. The CDR3 DNA reads TGCGCCAGCAGCCACCCCAGGGATACCTATGGCTACACCTTC.

V is TRBV12-5 and J is TRBJ1-5, with D possibly being TRBD1 (5 bases). V lost 6 bases to trimming and J lost 6 bases, with 15 bases between them. Germline CDR1 reads LGHNT; CDR2 reads FRNRAP. The CDR3 has 14 amino acids. DNA of the CDR3: TGTGCTAGTGGCTTTGTCGCAGGGTCTCAGCCCCAGCATTTT. It specifies CASGFVAGSQPQHF.

The rearrangement joins TRBV30 to TRBJ2-7; maybe TRBD2 (7 bases). The CDR3 is 15 residues long. The germline V and J ends were trimmed by 3 bases and 6 bases, with 21 bases remaining between them. Germline V gene data show CDR1 as GTSNPN and CDR2 as SVGIG (reference sequence). For the CDR3, the DNA is TGTGCCTGGAGCGAAGGGGGGGGTTCCCTCGGCGAGCAGTACTTC. The encoded protein is CAWSEGGGSLGEQYF.

The V gene is TRBV7-8, the J gene TRBJ2-1; TRBD1 matches 8 bases. The CDR3 has 16 amino acids. Trimming cost V 5 bases and J 2 bases; bases outside gene matches: 8. CDR1 SGHVS and CDR2 FQNEAQ come from the germline V gene. CDR3 coding DNA: TGTGCCAGCAGCCCTTCGGACAGGGAAACCTACAATGAGCAGTTCTTC. Encoded protein: CASSPSDRETYNEQFF.

The chain carries TRBV4-3 and TRBJ2-1, with 8 bases identical to TRBD2. V lost 0 bases to trimming and J lost 7 bases; unmatched junction nucleotides: 2. Germline assignment: CDR1 LGHNA and CDR2 YSLEER. The length of the CDR3 is 14 residues. DNA of the CDR3: TGCGCCAGCAGCCAAGAAGGGACTAGGAATGAGCAGTTCTTC. As protein: CASSQEGTRNEQFF.

This clone was picked up one time. The V call is TRBV6-1, the J call TRBJ2-2; D gene ambiguous. The germline V gene encodes CDR1 MNHNS and CDR2 SASEGT. This CDR3 is 11 amino acids long. V shed 4 bases and J shed 4 bases, with 1 base lying between them. CDR3 loop: CASSGTGELFF. Written as DNA, the CDR3 is TGTGCCAGCAGTGGCACCGGGGAGCTGTTTTTT.

The V gene is TRBV11-2, the J gene TRBJ2-1, with no clear D. This CDR3 region has 13 residues. With 5 bases removed from V and 1 base from J, the gap between germline ends came to 6 bases. The germline gives CDR1 SGHAT, CDR2 FQNNGV. The DNA of the CDR3 is TGTGCCAGCAGCGGGGTATCCTACAATGAGCAGTTCTTC. This translates into CASSGVSYNEQFF.